The 22 T cell receptor beta chains below were found in one sample sequenced in a study of cytomegalovirus exposure and HLA in healthy donors. In the PCR, 60 Vbeta and 13 Jbeta primers were used. Produced via immunoSEQ multiplex PCR; TCRdb's table is partial and in-frame only. The data hold under 250,000 clones, with around four fifths observed a single time. Sequenced input: PBMCs. Source of these receptors: a boy aged 5-17 years in good health and CMV-seronegative.

The CDR3 DNA is TGTGCCAGCAGCTTAGATAGGGCGGGGAGGGGAGAGACCCAGTACTTC. Amino acids: CASSLDRAGRGETQYF. The V call is TRBV11-2, the J call TRBJ2-5; 7 positions match TRBD2. With V trimmed by 0 bases and J by 4 bases, 8 bases remained unmatched. The CDR3 totals 16 residues. The V gene's germline CDR1 is SGHAT and CDR2 FQNNGV.

V usage is TRBV6-5 and J usage is TRBJ2-2; D is unresolved. Germline-derived CDR1 and CDR2 are MNHEY and SVGAGI. V lost 5 bases to trimming and J lost 4 bases, with 8 bases between them. The CDR3 consists of 13 residues. Here the CDR3 DNA reads TGTGCCAGCAGTCCCCCCGTCACCGGGGAGCTGTTTTTT. Translating gives CASSPPVTGELFF.

In its sample, this clone was seen once. The limits of the CDR3 on the DNA are not certain, so only TCRdb's listed CDR3 is given. This chain joins TRBV7-9 and TRBJ1-1. Inclusive of both ends, the CDR3 amounts to 15 amino acids. Per germline, CDR1 SEHNR and CDR2 FQNEAQ (reference sequence). CDR3 protein: CASSLVGRGNTESFF.

V and J are TRBV5-1 and TRBJ2-1; 7 bases are a match to TRBD2. Germline assignment: CDR1 SGHRS and CDR2 YFSETQ. This CDR3 comprises 14 residues. Germline trimming cut 4 bases from V and 6 bases from J; bases unmatched to any gene: 7. The CDR3 sequence: CASSLMTSSNEQFF. The CDR3 DNA reads as TGCGCCAGCAGCCTTATGACTAGCAGCAATGAGCAGTTCTTC. Full variable domain (missing parts from reference TRBV5-1 and TRBJ2-1): KAGVTQTPRYLIKTRGQQVTLSCSPISGHRSVSWYQQTPGQGLQFLFEYFSETQRNKGNFPGRFSGRQFSNSRSEMNVSTLELGDSALYLCASSLMTSSNEQFFGPGTRLTVL.

The chain links TRBV6-5 to TRBJ1-2; 9 bases line up with TRBD1. CDR1 is MNHEY, CDR2 SVGAGI, per germline. This CDR3 has 14 amino acids. J lost 8 bases, V lost 4 bases, and 8 bases had no gene match. DNA of the CDR3: TGTGCCAGCAGTTTTACAGGGGGCGCCGGAGGCTACACCTTC. It encodes CASSFTGGAGGYTF.

This chain uses TRBV9 with TRBJ2-7; 8 positions match TRBD1. Germline trimming cut 3 bases from V and 6 bases from J; bases unmatched to any gene: 2. Germline values: CDR1 SGDLS, CDR2 YYNGEE. This CDR3 spans 12 amino acids. The CDR3 loop is CASSETGVEQYF. CDR3 in DNA: TGTGCCAGCAGCGAGACAGGGGTCGAGCAGTACTTC.

The CDR3 reads CASSFERGGANVLTF. CDR3 bases: TGTGCCAGCAGCTTCGAGAGAGGTGGGGCCAACGTCCTGACTTTC. The chain is built from TRBV28 and TRBJ2-6; D is unclear. This CDR3 is 15 amino acids long. Trimming left V 6 bases short and J 3 bases short, with 12 bases between. Germline V gene sequence: CDR1 MDHEN, CDR2 SYDVKM.

Only one count was recorded for this clone. The V gene is TRBV2, the J gene TRBJ2-5; 7 nucleotides match TRBD1. V lost 6 bases to trimming and J lost 7 bases; unmatched junction nucleotides: 8. The CDR3 length is 13 residues. CDR1 and CDR2 from the germline V gene are SNHLY and FYNNEI. CDR3 residues: CASSPRTGSTQYF. DNA of the CDR3: TGTGCCAGCAGCCCTCGGACAGGTTCGACCCAGTACTTC. Based on the CDR3 plus reference TRBV2 and TRBJ2-5, the full variable domain is EPEVTQTPSHQVTQMGQEVILRCVPISNHLYFYWYRQILGQKVEFLVSFYNNEISEKSEIFDDQFSVERPDGSNFTLKIRSTKLEDSAMYFCASSPRTGSTQYFGPGTRLLVL.

The CDR3 DNA reads as TGTGCCAGCAGTTACCAGCGGGATACCTACGAGCAGTACTTC. As protein: CASSYQRDTYEQYF. The V gene is TRBV27, the J gene TRBJ2-7; 7 bases match TRBD2. V gave up 4 bases and J gave up 2 bases; unmatched junction bases: 5. Germline-derived CDR1 and CDR2 are MNHEY and SMNVEV (reference sequence). CDR3 length: 14 residues.

The rearrangement links TRBV2 to TRBJ1-5, with TRBD1 matching 10 bases. The CDR3 loop spans 19 amino acids. The V gene end was trimmed by 4 bases and the J gene end by 1 base; junction bases not matched to a gene: 13. CDR1 SNHLY and CDR2 FYNNEI come from the germline V gene. Here the CDR3 DNA reads TGTGCCAGCAGTGGATTAAGGGACAGGGGAGATGGGAGCAATCAGCCCCAGCATTTT. This sequence encodes CASSGLRDRGDGSNQPQHF.

In its sample, this clone was seen once. The chain employs TRBV2 and TRBJ1-5; perhaps TRBD1 as D (6 bases). This CDR3 has 15 residues. The germline V gene encodes CDR1 SNHLY and CDR2 FYNNEI. Trimming stripped 4 bases from V and 3 bases from J, with 13 bases between. The CDR3 DNA reads as TGTGCCAGCAGTGGAGGGGGTAGGCCCAATCAGCCCCAGCATTTT. Amino acid sequence: CASSGGGRPNQPQHF.

The chain uses TRBV5-1 and TRBJ2-7; 9 bases agree with TRBD1. After removal of 4 bases from V and 3 bases from J, the junction contained 11 bases not matched to a gene. CDR1 and CDR2 (germline): SGHRS, YFSETQ. The CDR3 has 16 amino acids. This CDR3 is CASSPRGGDRDYEQYF. The CDR3 bases are TGCGCCAGCAGCCCTAGGGGTGGGGACAGGGACTACGAGCAGTACTTC. The full variable domain, in which reference TRBV5-1 and TRBJ2-7 provide the parts outside the CDR3, is KAGVTQTPRYLIKTRGQQVTLSCSPISGHRSVSWYQQTPGQGLQFLFEYFSETQRNKGNFPGRFSGRQFSNSRSEMNVSTLELGDSALYLCASSPRGGDRDYEQYFGPGTRLTVT.

The chain couples TRBV4-2 to TRBJ2-7; TRBD2 aligns across 8 bases. Germline V gene sequence: CDR1 LGHNA, CDR2 YNFKEQ. The V gene end was trimmed by 0 bases and the J gene end by 5 bases; junction bases not matched to a gene: 9. This CDR3 spans 16 amino acids. This CDR3 is CASSQDPVLAGNEQYF. The CDR3 region has the DNA TGTGCCAGCAGCCAAGATCCGGTCCTAGCGGGTAACGAGCAGTACTTC.

The gene calls are TRBV23-1 and TRBJ1-4, with D possibly matching TRBD1 (6 bases). TRBV23-1 is filed as an ORF, its function uncertain. V was shortened by 2 bases and J by 4 bases, with 14 bases between the two germline ends. The CDR3 length is 16 residues. This CDR3 is CASSQTPPDSNEKLFF. The DNA for the CDR3 is TGCGCCAGCAGTCAAACCCCCCCGGACAGTAATGAAAAACTGTTTTTT.

This clone was found a few times. The chain recombines TRBV18 with TRBJ1-1, with 8 nucleotides matching TRBD1. In germline, CDR1 is KGHSH, CDR2 LQKENI. The CDR3 extends over 13 amino acids. The J segment lost 10 bases and the V segment lost 4 bases, leaving 8 bases of the junction unmatched. The CDR3 DNA follows: TGTGCCAGCTCACTAGGACAGGGTGATACAGCTTTCTTT. It specifies CASSLGQGDTAFF.

The V and J genes are TRBV29-1 and TRBJ2-2; D is unresolved. The V and J ends lost 5 bases and 4 bases respectively, with 8 bases between them. CDR1 SQVTM and CDR2 ANQGSEA come from the germline V gene. There are 12 residues in the CDR3. CDR3 in amino acids: CSVSQFTGELFF. The DNA of the CDR3 is TGCAGCGTTTCCCAGTTCACCGGGGAGCTGTTTTTT.

Concerning this clone itself: Mismatch with germline at one junction end may stem from a read error. The rearrangement links TRBV29-1 to TRBJ1-3; no definite D call. Germline CDR1 SQVTM, CDR2 ANQGSEA. The CDR3 extends over 15 amino acids. The CDR3 sequence is CSDLDSYESGDTIYF. The CDR3 coding sequence is TGCAGCGATCTAGACTCGTATGAGTCTGGAGACACCATATATTTT.

The table lists this clone with a few counts. The V and J genes are TRBV10-1 and TRBJ2-3, with D uncertain. The germline V gene has CDR1 WNHNN and CDR2 SYGVQD (reference sequence). This CDR3 is 14 amino acids long. The V and J ends lost 2 bases and 0 bases respectively, with 6 bases between them. Here the CDR3 DNA reads TGCGCCAGCAGTGAGACTAAAAGCACAGATACGCAGTATTTT. It is translated as CASSETKSTDTQYF.

This sequence joins TRBV5-1 and TRBJ2-5; 9 nucleotides match TRBD1. Per the germline V gene, CDR1 is SGHRS and CDR2 is YFSETQ. V dropped 6 bases and J dropped 5; count of bases not matched to a gene: 8. This CDR3 is 14 amino acids long. CDR3 loop: CASTPTGGGETQYF. CDR3 DNA sequence: TGCGCCAGCACCCCGACAGGGGGTGGGGAGACCCAGTACTTC.

This clone was observed a single time. The V gene is TRBV21-1, the J gene TRBJ2-7; TRBD2, as called in the table, went unchecked against the DNA. TRBV21-1 is noted as a pseudogene. This CDR3 region has 15 residues. For the CDR3, the DNA is TGTGCCAGCACCCGAGGAACCTGCGGGGCCTACGAGCAGTACTTC. Translating gives CASTRGTCGAYEQYF.

The chain carries TRBV19 and TRBJ1-2, with a weak D call TRBD1 (6 bases). Trimming cost V 2 bases and J 2 bases, with 9 bases left between them. This CDR3 region has 14 residues. The germline V gene encodes CDR1 LNHDA and CDR2 SQIVND (reference sequence). DNA of the CDR3: TGTGCCAGTAGTATAATGGGGGCCAACTATGGCTACACCTTC. It codes for CASSIMGANYGYTF.

This clone was seen a handful of times. The chain recombines TRBV7-3 with TRBJ2-1; TRBD1 matches at 8 bases. The CDR3 has 16 amino acids. Germline V gene data show CDR1 as SGHTA and CDR2 as FQGTGA. V was clipped by 1 base and J by 4 bases; unmatched bases: 6. CDR3 bases: TGTGCCAGCAGCTTAAGAGGGCAGGGGGCGTACAATGAGCAGTTCTTC. Translation gives CASSLRGQGAYNEQFF.